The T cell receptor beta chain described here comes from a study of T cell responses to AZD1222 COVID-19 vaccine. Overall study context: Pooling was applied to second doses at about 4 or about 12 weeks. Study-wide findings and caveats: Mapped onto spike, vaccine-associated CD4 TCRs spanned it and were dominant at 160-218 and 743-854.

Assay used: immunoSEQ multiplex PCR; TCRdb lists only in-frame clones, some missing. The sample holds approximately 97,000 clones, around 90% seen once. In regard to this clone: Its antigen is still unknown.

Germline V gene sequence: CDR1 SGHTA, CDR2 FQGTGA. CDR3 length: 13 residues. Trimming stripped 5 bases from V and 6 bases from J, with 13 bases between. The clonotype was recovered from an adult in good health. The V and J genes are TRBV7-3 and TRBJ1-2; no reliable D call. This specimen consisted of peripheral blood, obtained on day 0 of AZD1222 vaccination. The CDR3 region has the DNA TGTGCCAGCAGCCCAAGGGCCGGGGATGGCTACACCTTC. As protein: CASSPRAGDGYTF.